Shown below are 14 T cell receptor beta chains from a single sample sequenced in a study of T cell repertoires in cytomegalovirus infection. One entry per CDR3 protein, called by TCRdb with MiXCR from the reads. The sample records around 74,000 distinct CDR3 sequences, 3.7% being singletons. Sequencing was carried out using PBMCs. The receptors stem from a human donor in good health (CMV status not recorded). Some clones in this sample may be carry-over from other donors' samples.

This clonotype was recorded at least ten times. The chain uses TRBV24-1 and TRBJ1-1, with D possibly matching TRBD1 (5 bases). Germline loops: CDR1 KGHDR, CDR2 SFDVKD. The length of the CDR3 is 17 residues. The germline V and J ends were trimmed by 4 bases and 4 bases, with 21 bases remaining between them. CDR3 DNA: TGTGCCACCAGTGACTCCAAATTGACAGCCTGGGGCACTGAAGCTTTCTTT. Translated: CATSDSKLTAWGTEAFF.

This clonotype was observed at least ten times. This chain connects TRBV28 to TRBJ2-4, with D possibly being TRBD2 (5 bases). The length of the CDR3 is 16 residues. Germline V gene lookup returns CDR1 MDHEN and CDR2 SYDVKM. V was cut by 6 bases and J by 1 base, with 16 bases left in between. The CDR3 loop is CASRLGPKKAKNIQYF. In DNA, the CDR3 is TGTGCCAGCAGACTAGGCCCGAAGAAGGCCAAAAACATTCAGTACTTC.

This clonotype was detected many times. V is TRBV11-2 and J is TRBJ2-2; a weak D match, TRBD2 (6 bases). The CDR3 is 15 amino acids. V was pared by 5 bases and J by 4 bases, with 14 bases between. Germline CDR1 is SGHAT and CDR2 is FQNNGV. CDR3 sequence: CASSGPRGITGELFF. The CDR3 nucleotides read TGTGCCAGCAGCGGGCCCCGGGGGATCACCGGGGAGCTGTTTTTT.

This clonotype was counted many times. V usage is TRBV12-5 and J usage is TRBJ2-5; TRBD1 matches at 7 bases. CDR3 length equals 13 residues. V gave up 6 bases and J gave up 5 bases; unmatched junction bases: 6. The germline CDR1 and CDR2 sequences are LGHNT and FRNRAP. This CDR3 reads CASGRTGVETQYF. The CDR3 DNA sequence: TGTGCTAGTGGAAGGACAGGAGTGGAGACCCAGTACTTC.

This clonotype was observed many times. The chain employs TRBV7-2 and TRBJ2-7; D possibly corresponds to TRBD1 (6 bases). Germline CDR1 reads SGHTA; CDR2 reads FQGNSA. V was trimmed by 5 bases and J by 4 bases, leaving 18 bases between them. The CDR3 consists of 15 residues. CDR3 coding DNA: TGTGCCAGCAGCACCCTGGCAGGGGAAGGGTACGAGCAGTACTTC. This translates into CASSTLAGEGYEQYF.

This clonotype was seen repeatedly, ten times or more. The chain is built from TRBV28 and TRBJ1-1; TRBD1 might be the D (6 bases). The V gene lost 6 bases and the J gene lost 3 bases, with 14 bases spanning the gap. Germline values: CDR1 MDHEN, CDR2 SYDVKM. The CDR3 is 14 amino acids. In nucleotides, the CDR3 is TGTGCCAGCAGGGACAGTGGTAGACACACTGAAGCTTTCTTT. It yields the protein CASRDSGRHTEAFF.

At least ten counts were recorded for this clonotype. The genes are TRBV20-1 and TRBJ2-3; D gene ambiguous. CDR3 length: 12 amino acids. Germline V gene data show CDR1 as DFQATT and CDR2 as SNEGSKA (reference sequence). Trimming shortened V by 1 base and J by 2 bases, and 4 bases separated the two germline ends. CDR3 residues: CSARANTDTQYF. The CDR3, as DNA: TGCAGTGCTAGAGCTAACACAGATACGCAGTATTTT.

This clonotype was counted at least ten times. The rearrangement joins TRBV12-3 or TRBV12-4 to TRBJ1-2, with a tentative D call TRBD1 (6 bases). Trimming left V 5 bases short and J 6 bases short, with 19 bases between. CDR3 size: 15 residues. In DNA, the CDR3 is TGTGCCAGCAGTAGATATTTACAGGGAGTAAATGGCTACACCTTC. Translation gives CASSRYLQGVNGYTF.

This clonotype was recorded at least ten times. The chain links TRBV6-1 to TRBJ2-7; either TRBD1 or TRBD2 may fit D (5 bases each). Trimming shortened V by 0 bases and J by 2 bases, and 14 bases separated the two germline ends. There are 16 residues in the CDR3. Germline assignment: CDR1 MNHNS and CDR2 SASEGT. The DNA of the CDR3 is TGTGCCAGCAGTGAAGCCCATTGGGACCCTACCTACGAGCAGTACTTC. As protein: CASSEAHWDPTYEQYF.

This clonotype came up many times. The V gene is TRBV7-6, the J gene TRBJ1-1, with D possibly TRBD1 on 5 matching bases. CDR1 and CDR2 from the germline V gene are SGHVS and FNYEAQ. The CDR3 sequence is 17 residues long. Trimming left V 4 bases short and J 0 bases short, with 18 bases between. The CDR3 sequence: CASSSTPGGTLNTEAFF. CDR3 DNA sequence: TGTGCCAGCAGCTCGACTCCGGGGGGGACCCTGAACACTGAAGCTTTCTTT.

Ten or more counts support this clonotype. This rearrangement joins TRBV20-1 to TRBJ1-5; D is unclear. The CDR3 runs 15 residues. Germline CDR1 DFQATT, CDR2 SNEGSKA (reference sequence). Trimming stripped 5 bases from V and 0 bases from J, with 14 bases between. This chain's CDR3 is CSASPLTDSNQPQHF. In DNA, the CDR3 is TGCAGTGCTTCTCCCCTAACCGATAGCAATCAGCCCCAGCATTTT.

This clonotype came up many times. The chain combines TRBV27 with TRBJ1-2; tentatively, D is TRBD1 (5 bases). The CDR3 is 13 amino acids. Trimming stripped 5 bases from V and 3 bases from J, with 10 bases between. From germline, CDR1 is MNHEY and CDR2 SMNVEV (reference sequence). DNA for the CDR3: TGTGCCAGCAGTGGAGGGGCGGACTATGGCTACACCTTC. Translation gives CASSGGADYGYTF.

This clonotype was picked up many times. V usage is TRBV4-3 and J usage is TRBJ2-1; D may be TRBD1 (5 bases). V lost 0 bases and J lost 5, with 8 bases in between. The CDR3 covers 14 residues. Looked up from germline, CDR1 is LGHNA and CDR2 is YSLEER. The CDR3 DNA reads as TGCGCCAGCAGCCAAGATGCCAGGGACAATGAGCAGTTCTTC. It yields the protein CASSQDARDNEQFF.

This clonotype appeared many times. The genes are TRBV11-2 and TRBJ2-7; no clear D. The CDR3 is made up of 12 amino acids. V dropped 2 bases and J dropped 3 bases, with 5 bases sitting between them. The V gene's germline CDR1 is SGHAT and CDR2 FQNNGV. The CDR3 nucleotides read TGTGCCAGCAGCTTACTTGTCTACGAGCAGTACTTC. Its protein product is CASSLLVYEQYF.